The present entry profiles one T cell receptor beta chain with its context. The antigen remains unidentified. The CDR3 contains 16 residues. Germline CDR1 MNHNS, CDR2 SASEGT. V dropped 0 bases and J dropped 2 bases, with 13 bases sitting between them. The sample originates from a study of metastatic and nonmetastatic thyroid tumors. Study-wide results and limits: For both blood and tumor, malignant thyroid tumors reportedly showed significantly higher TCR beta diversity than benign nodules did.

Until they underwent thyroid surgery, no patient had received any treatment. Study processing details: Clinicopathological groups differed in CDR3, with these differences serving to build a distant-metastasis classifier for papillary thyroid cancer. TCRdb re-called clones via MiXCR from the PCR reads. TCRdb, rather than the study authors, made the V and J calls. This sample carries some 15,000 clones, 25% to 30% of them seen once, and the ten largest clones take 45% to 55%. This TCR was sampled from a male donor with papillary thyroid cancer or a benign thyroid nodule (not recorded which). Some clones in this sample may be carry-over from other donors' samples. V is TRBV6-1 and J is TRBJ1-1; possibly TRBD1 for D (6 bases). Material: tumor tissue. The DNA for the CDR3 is TGTGCCAGCAGTGAAGCTCCCACAGGGTCTAACACTGAAGCTTTCTTT. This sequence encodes CASSEAPTGSNTEAFF.